This T cell receptor (beta chain) was recovered during a study of blood T cell repertoires in COVID-19 (dated by TCRdb to 2018 to 2020). Some background on the complete study: Collaborator samples came from the United States, Italy and Spain and covered acute and convalescent phases of COVID-19. The samples were drawn from the first 160 participants of the ongoing ImmuneRACE study and from some 1,300 subjects provided by 6 global collaborators. Where available, HLA class I and class II types were obtained from metadata supplied by the sample provider rather than from assay-based typing. Deeply sampled blood TCRbeta repertoires from subjects exposed to, actively infected with, or recovered from COVID-19 were included in the dataset. The prospective study material was composed of cDNA or gDNA derived from T cells, B-cell-depleted T cells, or PBMCs. Nearly every sample came with metadata listing a de-identified subject ID, COVID-19 status, age in years and sex. The repertoires were released in a freely available public database intended as a resource for research on the immune response to SARS-CoV-2. Beyond this particular receptor, the publication reports: The quantity of clinical and demographic metadata differed by source and by participant and was supplied without curation.

In regard to this clone: The antigen it recognizes is unknown. No base quality information exists; no much larger clone differs at one position.

Enrolling through a virtual design, the prospective study's participants ranged in age from roughly 18 to 95 years and lived across 24 United States geographic areas. In the prospective study, participants were assigned to cohorts based on the clinical history participants reported in a screening survey and a study questionnaire. Exposed participants were defined as having been in contact with someone with a PCR-confirmed or clinician-diagnosed COVID-19 case within 2 weeks of study entry. In the prospective study, mobile phlebotomists collected whole blood, serum and a nasopharyngeal or oropharyngeal swab from each participant. Over a roughly 2-month period, participants in the prospective study had the option of providing additional blood draws and questionnaires. Before DNA extraction, blood samples from the prospective study were shipped at room temperature or frozen. Its CDR3 holds 14 amino acids, cysteine through phenylalanine. Only CDR3 DNA is held: 42 bases, read in frame from base 1.

The immunoSEQ Assay, a bias-controlled multiplex PCR, was used to amplify TCRbeta CDR3 regions from genomic DNA. The source study handled its data this way. Within the assay, amplification of reference gene primers was used to estimate how many nucleated cells each sample contained. Sequence reads were collapsed and filtered to measure the absolute abundance of every unique TCRbeta CDR3 rearrangement. Productive Simpson clonality was computed per sample as the square root of Simpson's diversity index over productive rearrangements. TCRdb carries this immuneACCESS record with in-frame sequences only. Its versions omit some clonotypes, under half of them owing to an unresolved V gene in the studies checked, with the rest unexplained. Clonal size and the V and J genes are those of that table, whereas D and trimming came from the DNA. This sample is represented by approximately 300,000 clones; around nine tenths of them were singletons. The leading ten clones occupy approximately 4.1% of the sample.

The sample taken for sequencing was PBMCs or T cells enriched from blood (not recorded which). This TCR was recovered from a woman aged 25 to 39 who had been exposed to COVID-19. The V and J segments used are TRBV21-1 and TRBJ1-1; the tabulated D call, TRBD1, remains unverified against the DNA. TRBV21-1 is a pseudogene segment. CDR3 protein: CASSGGTGATEAFF. The DNA sequence is given as TGTGCCAGCAGCGGAGGGACAGGGGCCACTGAAGCTTTCTTT.